This TCR beta chain was captured by sequencing in a study of blood T cell repertoires in COVID-19 (dated by TCRdb to the early 2020s). Background for the entire study: The collaborator samples originated in the United States, Italy and Spain and spanned the acute and convalescent phases of COVID-19. Nearly every sample came with metadata listing a de-identified subject ID, COVID-19 status, age in years and sex. Where available, HLA class I and class II types were taken from metadata supplied by the sample provider and were not determined by assay-based typing. The prospective study material was composed of cDNA or gDNA derived from T cells, B-cell-depleted T cells, or PBMCs. Subjects who had been exposed to COVID-19, were actively infected with it, or had recovered from it provided the deeply sampled blood TCRbeta repertoires that made up the dataset. The repertoires were released in a freely available public database intended as a resource for research on the immune response to SARS-CoV-2. The samples were drawn from the first 160 participants of the ongoing ImmuneRACE study and from roughly 1,300 subjects provided by 6 global collaborators. General findings and caveats noted by the study authors: How much clinical and demographic metadata was included differed by source and by participant, and the metadata was provided uncurated.

Samples from volunteer blood donors who had recovered from COVID-19 were contributed by a second Seattle source. Each collaborating institution followed its own protocols to collect whole blood in K2EDTA tubes. For TCRbeta analysis, collaborators shipped samples in one of three forms: frozen whole blood, isolated PBMCs, or DNA extracted from either of those sample types. The immunoSEQ Assay, a bias-controlled multiplex PCR, was used to amplify TCRbeta CDR3 regions from genomic DNA. As for the original processing: Within the assay, amplification of reference gene primers was used to estimate how many nucleated cells each sample contained. To quantify the absolute abundance of each unique TCRbeta CDR3 rearrangement, sequence reads were collapsed and filtered. For each sample, productive Simpson clonality was calculated by taking the square root of Simpson's diversity index across productive rearrangements. Sourced from immuneACCESS, this table was stored by TCRdb with only in-frame sequences that have V and J called. A share of the clones is absent; for the studies checked, an unresolved V gene accounts for under half, and the remainder has no known explanation. V and J calls and clone size follow that table, whereas D and trimming were derived from the DNA. In this sample the table shows roughly 260,000 clones, approximately 86% of which occur a single time. The ten largest clones represent around 10% of the sample.

From cysteine to phenylalanine, the CDR3 is 11 amino acids long. The sequence is cut down to CDR3 DNA, 33 bases in frame from base 1. The trim is 6 bases for V and 5 bases for J, with a gap of 7 bases between the germline ends. CDR1 SNHLY and CDR2 FYNNEI are derived from the germline V gene. Worth noting for this clone: Which antigen it targets is not known. Base qualities are not provided; no much larger clone lies one nucleotide away.

The sample taken for sequencing was peripheral blood. The sequence came from a man aged 35-49 years who had recovered from COVID-19. The rearrangement combines TRBV2 with TRBJ1-1, with the D gene not confidently named. CDR3 sequence: CASSRWTEAFF. The nucleotide sequence is TGTGCCAGCAGCCGGTGGACTGAAGCTTTCTTT.